There are a few counts of the clone carrying this T cell receptor (beta chain). Its specificity is not known. The CDR3 extends over 12 amino acids. V shed 7 bases and J shed 7 bases, with 13 bases lying between them. In germline, CDR1 is LNHDA, CDR2 SQIVND (reference sequence). The repertoire was sequenced with immunoSEQ multiplex PCR; TCRdb's copy has only in-frame clones and lacks some. The sample carries 85,000 to 90,000 clones, about nine tenths recorded once. The data derive from a study of PD-1 blockade in classical Hodgkin lymphoma. The study, taken as a whole, reports: With respect to the repertoire differences, their causes, possibly disease activity or prior therapy, remain undefined.

Sample time point: cycle 4 day 1 (C4D1), after 6 weeks of nivolumab. Relapses following autologous stem cell transplantation were seen in all patients, with brentuximab vedotin exposure varying. This specimen was peripheral blood mononuclear cells (PBMCs), taken before the fourth cycle of nivolumab. This chain connects TRBV19 to TRBJ1-1; tentatively, D is TRBD1 (6 bases). The receptor was isolated from a human donor with classical Hodgkin lymphoma. As DNA, the CDR3 is TGTGCCAGTAACATAGGGGGTAATGAAGCTTTCTTT. It specifies CASNIGGNEAFF.